Listed here are 5 T cell receptor beta chains from one sample, sequenced in a study of T cells of healthy individuals. MiXCR, applied by TCRdb to the 5' RACE reads, yields one record per CDR3 protein. This table holds tens of thousands of distinct CDR3 sequences, approximately 4.8% found once. The receptors here all came from a female donor in good health.

This clonotype was seen repeatedly, ten times or more. Here the CDR3 reads CSAGPRIASTDTQYF. CDR3 nucleotides: TGCAGTGCCGGGCCCCGGATCGCCAGCACAGATACGCAGTATTTT. The genes are TRBV20-1 and TRBJ2-3, with unresolved D. This CDR3 has 15 amino acids. Germline-derived CDR1 and CDR2 are DFQATT and SNEGSKA (reference sequence). Between the trimmed V and J ends, which lost 6 bases and 0 bases, there was a span of 16 bases.

This clonotype was detected ten times or more. The chain is built from TRBV4-1 and TRBJ2-5; 11 bases match TRBD2. Germline CDR1 MGHRA, CDR2 YSYEKL. The CDR3 covers 16 residues. The ends lost 1 base at V and 2 bases at J; junction bases unmatched: 3. This CDR3 is CASSQGGTSGQETQYF. The CDR3, as DNA: TGCGCCAGCAGCCAAGGAGGGACTAGCGGACAAGAGACCCAGTACTTC.

The J gene is TRBJ2-7, the V gene TRBV12-3 or TRBV12-4; 13 nucleotides line up with TRBD2. V gave up 4 bases and J gave up 7 bases; unmatched junction bases: 16. The CDR3 spans 18 residues. CDR3 in amino acids: CASSSHLRRTSGREEQYF. CDR3 nucleotides: TGTGCCAGCAGTTCCCACTTACGTAGGACTAGCGGGAGAGAAGAGCAGTACTTC.

The sample holds a few counts of this clonotype. The rearrangement links TRBV10-3 to TRBJ2-5; the match to TRBD1 covers 7 bases. The CDR3 is made up of 13 amino acids. J gave up 5 bases and V 6 bases, and 6 bases lay outside the gene matches. Germline-derived CDR1 and CDR2 are ENHRY and SYGVKD. The CDR3 nucleotides read TGTGCCATCAGCGGACAGGATTCGGAGACCCAGTACTTC. Translation: CAISGQDSETQYF.

The chain links TRBV27 to TRBJ2-1; D might be TRBD1 or TRBD2, each matching 6 bases. The CDR3 runs to 16 residues. The germline V gene has CDR1 MNHEY and CDR2 SMNVEV (reference sequence). V gave up 8 bases and J gave up 4 bases, with 21 bases separating them. The CDR3 nucleotides read TGTGCCAGCGGAATAGCTTTAGGGGGGAGATACAATGAGCAGTTCTTC. Translated, it gives CASGIALGGRYNEQFF.